Reported below is one T cell receptor beta chain. Its antigen is unidentified. The data were obtained in a study of somatic mutations in cytotoxic T cells in rheumatoid arthritis. Overall study findings and caveats: Clonality of CD8+ cells rose with age in rheumatoid arthritis patients but not healthy controls.

Some clones are missing from TCRdb's copy, which holds only in-frame ones; the method was immunoSEQ multiplex PCR. The sample lists over 3,000 clones, approximately 74% occurring once. The V end lost 7 bases, the J end lost 0 bases, and 19 bases lay between the germline ends. Per the germline V gene, CDR1 is SQVTM and CDR2 is ANQGSEA. This CDR3 has 16 residues. Sequenced input: CD8+ T cells sorted from blood. This chain connects TRBV29-1 to TRBJ1-3; TRBD1 is a possible D gene (5 bases). The clonotype originates from an adult with rheumatoid arthritis. The chain's CDR3 is CSAGPGLGDSGNTIYF. In DNA, the CDR3 is TGCAGCGCCGGCCCGGGACTGGGGGACTCTGGAAACACCATATATTTT.